This TCR beta chain originates from a study of blood T cells in healthy people across ages. With 4 bases clipped from V and 5 bases from J, the junction kept 11 bases outside the gene matches. Germline-derived CDR1 and CDR2 are SGHTA and FQGNSA. CDR3 length equals 17 residues. Sample-barcoded 5' priming and a J-beta primer mix drove a second PCR of roughly 6 to 12 cycles. TCRdb reprocessed the 5' RACE reads with MiXCR, giving one entry per CDR3 protein. The repertoire has 1,800,000 or so distinct CDR3 sequences, around 40% of them found once; the top ten carry 23%. The table lists this clonotype with a few counts.

What was sequenced was blood. The TCR comes from a human donor in good health. The rearrangement links TRBV7-2 to TRBJ2-7; 13 nucleotides align to TRBD2. The CDR3 here is CASSSTDRLAGGNEQYF. CDR3 nucleotide sequence: TGTGCCAGCAGCTCGACAGATAGACTAGCGGGGGGCAACGAGCAGTACTTC.